These T cell receptor beta chains were read from a single sample in a study of beta chain features in type 1 diabetes. The repertoire was sequenced with immunoSEQ multiplex PCR; TCRdb's copy has only in-frame clones and lacks some. The top ten clones hold over 0.25% of a sample with tens of thousands of clones, 63% of them seen once. The sequencing sample was made of stem cell memory CD4+ T cells from blood. Receptors were obtained from a woman under 40 with type 1 diabetes. The CDR3 runs from the conserved cysteine through the conserved F or W. D genes are given only for firm matches. Expanded clones are given a class, and other clones once, few, many or no size at all.

abundance	d_gene	v_gene	j_gene	CDR3nt	CDR3aa
NA	TRBD2	TRBV10-2	TRBJ2-7	TGCGCCAGCAGTGAGCCGGCGGGAGGGCCCTACGAGCAGTACTTC	CASSEPAGGPYEQYF
few	TRBD2	TRBV18	TRBJ2-7	TGTGCCAGCTCCCGAACCGGGACTAGCGGCCTCTACGAGCAGTACTTC	CASSRTGTSGLYEQYF
NA	NA	TRBV30	TRBJ1-4	TGTGCCTGGAGTCCCAGTCCTAATGAAAAACTGTTTTTT	CAWSPSPNEKLFF
NA	NA	TRBV14	TRBJ2-1	TGTGCCAGCAGCCAATCGTATGCGGGAATTTCCTACAATGAGCAGTTCTTC	CASSQSYAGISYNEQFF
NA	TRBD1	TRBV29-1	TRBJ1-2	TGCAGCGTTGAGGGGAGGTGGGACAGTTATGGCTACACCTTC	CSVEGRWDSYGYTF
NA	NA	TRBV7-2	TRBJ2-7	TGTGCCAGCAGCCCCCCCGGCGGGAATTGGGGCGAGCAGTACTTC	CASSPPGGNWGEQYF
NA	TRBD1	TRBV15	TRBJ1-1	TGTGCCACCAGCAGAGGGGACAGGGGGAAGGCTGAAGCTTTCTTT	CATSRGDRGKAEAFF
NA	NA	TRBV18	TRBJ2-4	TGTGCCAGCTCACCACAGGACAGTGACATTCAGTACTTC	CASSPQDSDIQYF
few	NA	TRBV30	TRBJ2-1	TGTGCCTGGAGTGTACAGGGCGCCACAGAGCAGTTCTTC	CAWSVQGATEQFF
NA	NA	TRBV5-1	TRBJ1-4	TGCGCCAGCAGCTTGGGGACGAGCGGAAAACTGTTTTTT	CASSLGTSGKLFF
NA	NA	TRBV7-2	TRBJ2-7	TGTGCCAGCACCCAAGAAGCGGGTAGCTCCTACGAGCAGTACTTC	CASTQEAGSSYEQYF
few	NA	TRBV7-9	TRBJ1-1	TGTGCCAGCAGCGCACAGGTCACTGAAGCTTTCTTT	CASSAQVTEAFF
NA	TRBD1	TRBV18	TRBJ2-2	TGTGCCAGCCACAGGGGTGACCCCGGGGAGCTGTTTTTT	CASHRGDPGELFF
few	TRBD1	TRBV6-5	TRBJ2-7	TGTGCCAGCAGGGGACAGGGTCGGACCTACGAGCAGTACTTC	CASRGQGRTYEQYF
NA	NA	TRBV6-5	TRBJ1-2	TGTGCCAGCAGTTACAATCCTCAGGGTCATGGCTACACCTTC	CASSYNPQGHGYTF
NA	TRBD1	TRBV7-9	TRBJ1-5	TGTGCCAGCAGCTTGGGACAGGGGGGGGGTCTTGGCAATCAGCCCCAGCATTTT	CASSLGQGGGLGNQPQHF
NA	NA	TRBV5-1	TRBJ2-1	TGCGCCAGCAGCTTCGTGGGAGAGATAAATGAGCAGTTCTTC	CASSFVGEINEQFF
NA	TRBD2	TRBV5-1	TRBJ2-7	TGCGCCAGCAGCTCGGCGGGACTAGCCGTATCCTACGAGCAGTACTTC	CASSSAGLAVSYEQYF
NA	TRBD1	TRBV4-1	TRBJ1-2	TGCGCCAGCAGCCATTATCTGGGACAGAGAGGCGGCTACACCTTC	CASSHYLGQRGGYTF
NA	NA	TRBV18	TRBJ2-3	TGTGCCAGCTCACCACCTAAGGGGTACACAGATACGCAGTATTTT	CASSPPKGYTDTQYF
NA	TRBD1	TRBV5-1	TRBJ1-1	TGCGCCAGCAGCCCTCGGACAGGGGGCGCCGGAACTGAAGCTTTCTTT	CASSPRTGGAGTEAFF
NA	NA	TRBV4-1	TRBJ1-5	TGCGCCAGCAGCCAAGGGCGACAAGATAGCAATCAGCCCCAGCATTTT	CASSQGRQDSNQPQHF
few	NA	TRBV19	TRBJ2-7	TGTGCCTCCGGACAGACCTACGAGCAGTACTTC	CASGQTYEQYF